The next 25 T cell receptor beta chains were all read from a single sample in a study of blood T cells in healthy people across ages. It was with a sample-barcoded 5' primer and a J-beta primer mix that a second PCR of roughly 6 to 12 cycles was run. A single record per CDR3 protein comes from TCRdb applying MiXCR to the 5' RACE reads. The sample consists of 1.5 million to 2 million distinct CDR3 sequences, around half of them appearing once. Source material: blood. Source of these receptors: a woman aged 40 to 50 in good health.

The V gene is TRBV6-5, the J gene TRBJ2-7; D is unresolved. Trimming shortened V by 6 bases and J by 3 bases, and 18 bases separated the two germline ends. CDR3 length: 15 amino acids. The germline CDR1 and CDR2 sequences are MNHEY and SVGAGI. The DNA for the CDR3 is TGTGCCAGCAGCGCCACCGGCAGGTCTATCTACGAGCAGTACTTC. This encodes CASSATGRSIYEQYF.

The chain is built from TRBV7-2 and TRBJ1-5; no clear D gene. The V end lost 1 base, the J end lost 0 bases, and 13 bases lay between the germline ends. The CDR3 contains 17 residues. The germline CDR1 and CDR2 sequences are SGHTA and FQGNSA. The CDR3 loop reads CASSLVPGSYSNQPQHF. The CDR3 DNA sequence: TGTGCCAGCAGCTTAGTGCCGGGGAGCTATAGCAATCAGCCCCAGCATTTT.

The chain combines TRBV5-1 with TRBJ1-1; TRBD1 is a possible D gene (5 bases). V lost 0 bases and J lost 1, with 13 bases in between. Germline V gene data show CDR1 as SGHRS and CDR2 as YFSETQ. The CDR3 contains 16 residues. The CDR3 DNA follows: TGCGCCAGCAGCTTGGTTTTTTCAAGGGGGAACACTGAAGCTTTCTTT. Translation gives CASSLVFSRGNTEAFF.

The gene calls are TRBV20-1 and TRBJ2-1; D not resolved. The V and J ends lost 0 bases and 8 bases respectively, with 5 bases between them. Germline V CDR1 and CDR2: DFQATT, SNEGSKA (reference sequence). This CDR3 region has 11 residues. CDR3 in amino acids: CSAREDYEQFF. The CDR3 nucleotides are TGCAGTGCTAGAGAGGATTATGAGCAGTTCTTC.

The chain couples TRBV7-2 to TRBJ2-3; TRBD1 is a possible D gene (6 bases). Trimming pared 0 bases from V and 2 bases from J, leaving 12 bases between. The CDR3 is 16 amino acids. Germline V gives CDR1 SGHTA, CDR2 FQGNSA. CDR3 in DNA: TGTGCCAGCAGCTTAGCCACGAGGGGGTCCACAGATACGCAGTATTTT. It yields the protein CASSLATRGSTDTQYF. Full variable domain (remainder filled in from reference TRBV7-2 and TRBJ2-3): GAGVSQSPSNKVTEKGKDVELRCDPISGHTALYWYRQSLGQGLEFLIYFQGNSAPDKSGLPSDRFSAERTGGSVSTLTIQRTQQEDSAVYLCASSLATRGSTDTQYFGPGTRLTVL.

The CDR3 coding sequence is TGTGCCAGCAGTGCGGTTTTTAGCGCGGCCTACGAGCAGTACTTC. It translates to CASSAVFSAAYEQYF. The J gene is TRBJ2-7, the V gene TRBV6-1, with a tentative D call TRBD2 (5 bases). This CDR3 is built from 15 residues. V gave up 4 bases and J gave up 2 bases, with 15 bases separating them. Germline values: CDR1 MNHNS, CDR2 SASEGT.

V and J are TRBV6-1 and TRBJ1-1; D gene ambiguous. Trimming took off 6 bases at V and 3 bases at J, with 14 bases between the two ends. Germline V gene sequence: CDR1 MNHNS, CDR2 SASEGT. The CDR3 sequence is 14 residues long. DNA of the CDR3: TGTGCCAGCAGGGACTATGACCGAGACACTGAAGCTTTCTTT. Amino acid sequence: CASRDYDRDTEAFF.

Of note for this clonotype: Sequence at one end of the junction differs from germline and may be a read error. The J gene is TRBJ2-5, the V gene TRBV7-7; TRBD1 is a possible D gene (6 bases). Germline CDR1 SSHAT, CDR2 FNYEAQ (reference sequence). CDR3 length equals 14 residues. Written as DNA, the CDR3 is TGTGCTAGCAGCTCCAATTCAGGGGAAGAGACCCAGTACTTC. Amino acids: CASSSNSGEETQYF.

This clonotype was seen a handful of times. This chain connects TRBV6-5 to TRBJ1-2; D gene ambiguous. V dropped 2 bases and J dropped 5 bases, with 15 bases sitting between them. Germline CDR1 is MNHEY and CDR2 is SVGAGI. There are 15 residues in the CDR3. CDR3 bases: TGTGCCAGCAGTTACACGGGAGACATAGCATATGGCTACACCTTC. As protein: CASSYTGDIAYGYTF.

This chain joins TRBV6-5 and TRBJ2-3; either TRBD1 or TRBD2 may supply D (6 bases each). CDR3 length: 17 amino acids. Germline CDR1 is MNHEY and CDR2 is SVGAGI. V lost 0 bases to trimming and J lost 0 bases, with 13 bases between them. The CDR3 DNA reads TGTGCCAGCAGTTACTCGGGGGGCGCAACTAGCACAGATACGCAGTATTTT. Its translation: CASSYSGGATSTDTQYF.

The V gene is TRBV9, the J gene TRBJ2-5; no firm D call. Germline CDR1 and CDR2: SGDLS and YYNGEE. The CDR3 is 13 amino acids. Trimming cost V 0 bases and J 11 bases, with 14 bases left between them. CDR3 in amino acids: CASSVARSGIQYF. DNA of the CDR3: TGTGCCAGCAGCGTAGCCCGCTCCGGAATTCAGTACTTC.

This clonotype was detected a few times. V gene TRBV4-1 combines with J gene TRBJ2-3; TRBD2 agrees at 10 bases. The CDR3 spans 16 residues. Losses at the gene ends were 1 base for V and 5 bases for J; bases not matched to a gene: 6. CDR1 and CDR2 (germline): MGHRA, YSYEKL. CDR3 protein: CASSQATSGLRDTQYF. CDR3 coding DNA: TGCGCCAGCAGCCAAGCGACTAGCGGGTTGAGAGATACGCAGTATTTT.

In DNA, the CDR3 is TGTGCCAGCACCCAGGGTAGCGGGGTTATGGCTGAGCAGTTCTTC. This gives the protein CASTQGSGVMAEQFF. J is TRBJ2-1 and V is TRBV6-2 or TRBV6-3, with TRBD2 matching 8 bases. The CDR3 extends over 15 amino acids. CDR1 MNHEY and CDR2 SVGEGT come from the germline V gene. V gave up 7 bases and J gave up 9 bases; unmatched junction bases: 14.

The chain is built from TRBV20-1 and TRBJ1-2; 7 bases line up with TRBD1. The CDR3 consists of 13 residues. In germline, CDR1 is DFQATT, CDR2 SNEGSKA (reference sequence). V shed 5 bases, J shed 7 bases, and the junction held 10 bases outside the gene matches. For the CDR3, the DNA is TGCAGTGCTCCGCGACAGGGCGAGGCTGGCTACACCTTC. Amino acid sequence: CSAPRQGEAGYTF.

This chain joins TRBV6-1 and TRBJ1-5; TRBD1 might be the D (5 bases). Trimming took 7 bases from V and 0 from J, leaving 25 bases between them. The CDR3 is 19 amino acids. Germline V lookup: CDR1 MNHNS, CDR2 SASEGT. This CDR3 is CASNPNLNTWGYSNQPQHF. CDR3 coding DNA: TGTGCCAGCAACCCAAACCTCAATACGTGGGGCTATAGCAATCAGCCCCAGCATTTT.

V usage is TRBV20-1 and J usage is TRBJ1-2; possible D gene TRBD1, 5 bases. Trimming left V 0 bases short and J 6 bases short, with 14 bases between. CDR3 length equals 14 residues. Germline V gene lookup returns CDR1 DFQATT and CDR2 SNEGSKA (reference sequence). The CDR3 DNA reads TGCAGTGCTAGAGATCGGGGCCGCAGCCATGGCTACACCTTC. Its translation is CSARDRGRSHGYTF.

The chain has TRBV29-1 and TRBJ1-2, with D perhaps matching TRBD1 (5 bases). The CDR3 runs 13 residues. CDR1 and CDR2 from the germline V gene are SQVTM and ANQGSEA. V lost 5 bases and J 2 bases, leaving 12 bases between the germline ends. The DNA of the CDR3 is TGCAGCGTTTCGGTCGGGGGGAACTATGGCTACACCTTC. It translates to CSVSVGGNYGYTF.

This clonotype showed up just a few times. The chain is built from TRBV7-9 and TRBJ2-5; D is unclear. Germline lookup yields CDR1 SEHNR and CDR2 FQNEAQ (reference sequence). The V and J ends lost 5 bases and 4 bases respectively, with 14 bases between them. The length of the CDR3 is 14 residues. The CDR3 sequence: CASSGPVGGETQYF. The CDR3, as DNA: TGTGCCAGCAGCGGACCGGTAGGCGGAGAGACCCAGTACTTC.

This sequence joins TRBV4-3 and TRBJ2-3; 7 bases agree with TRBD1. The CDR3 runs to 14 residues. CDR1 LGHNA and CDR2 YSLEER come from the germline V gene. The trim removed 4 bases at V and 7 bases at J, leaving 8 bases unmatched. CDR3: CASSLHVQGNTQYF. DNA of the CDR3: TGCGCCAGCAGCCTCCACGTACAGGGGAATACGCAGTATTTT.

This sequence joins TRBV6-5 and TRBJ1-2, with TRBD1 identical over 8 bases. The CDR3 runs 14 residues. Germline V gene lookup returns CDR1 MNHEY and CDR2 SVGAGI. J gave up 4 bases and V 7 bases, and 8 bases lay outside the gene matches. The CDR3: CASNQGDRPYGYTF. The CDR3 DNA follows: TGTGCCAGCAACCAAGGGGACAGGCCCTATGGCTACACCTTC.

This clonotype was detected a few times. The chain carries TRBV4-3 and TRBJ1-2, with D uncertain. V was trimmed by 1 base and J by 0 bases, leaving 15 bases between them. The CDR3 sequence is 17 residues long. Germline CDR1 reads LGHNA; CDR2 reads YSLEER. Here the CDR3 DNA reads TGCGCCAGCAGCCAAGTTCGGCGGAAAGAAGCTAACTATGGCTACACCTTC. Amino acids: CASSQVRRKEANYGYTF.

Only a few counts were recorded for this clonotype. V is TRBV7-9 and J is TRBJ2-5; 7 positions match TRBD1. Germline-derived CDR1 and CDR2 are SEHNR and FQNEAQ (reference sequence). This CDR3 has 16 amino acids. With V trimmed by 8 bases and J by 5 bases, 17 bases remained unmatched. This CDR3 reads CASALGQMSLGETQYF. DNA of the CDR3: TGTGCCAGCGCCCTGGGACAGATGAGTTTGGGGGAGACCCAGTACTTC.

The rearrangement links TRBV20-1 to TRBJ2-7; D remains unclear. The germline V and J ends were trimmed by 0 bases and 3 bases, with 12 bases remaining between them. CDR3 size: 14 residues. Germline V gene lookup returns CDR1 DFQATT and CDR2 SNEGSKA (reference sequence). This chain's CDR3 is CSAREPRPIYEQYF. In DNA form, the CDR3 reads TGCAGTGCTAGAGAGCCGCGGCCCATCTACGAGCAGTACTTC.

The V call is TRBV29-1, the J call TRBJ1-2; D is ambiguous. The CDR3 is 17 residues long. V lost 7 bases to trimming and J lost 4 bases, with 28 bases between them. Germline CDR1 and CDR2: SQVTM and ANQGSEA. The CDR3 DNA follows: TGCAGCGCTCACTCTTTTGCCCCTGTTGGGATTGGCTATGGCTACACCTTC. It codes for CSAHSFAPVGIGYGYTF.

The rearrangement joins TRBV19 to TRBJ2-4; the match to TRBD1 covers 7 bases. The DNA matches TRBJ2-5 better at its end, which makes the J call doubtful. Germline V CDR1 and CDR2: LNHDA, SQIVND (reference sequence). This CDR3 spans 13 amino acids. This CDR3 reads CASGEYRGETQYF. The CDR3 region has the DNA TGTGCCAGTGGCGAATACAGGGGAGAGACCCAGTACTTC.